Below, 30 T cell receptor beta chains from the same sample are listed, as sequenced in a study of metastatic and nonmetastatic thyroid tumors (dated by TCRdb to 2020 to 2022). Library preparation used PCR. Sequenced using an Illumina HiSeq 4000. TCRdb trimmed the raw reads at Q25, called clones with MiXCR and kept productive beta chains. Counted in this sample were about 11,000 clones; around 12% of them appeared once. The biggest ten clones account for over 9.5% of the sample. No patient had received any treatment before thyroid surgery. Sequencing was performed on blood. These receptors were obtained from a female donor with papillary thyroid cancer or a benign thyroid nodule (not recorded which). Some clones in this sample may be carry-over from other donors' samples.

The sample holds many counts of this clone. V and J are TRBV14 and TRBJ2-7; D is uncertain. Trimming cost V 4 bases and J 2 bases, with 15 bases left between them. This CDR3 contains 15 residues. CDR1 is SGHDN, CDR2 FVKESK, per germline. CDR3 DNA sequence: TGTGCCAGCAGCCTGAACTTAGCAAGAACCTACGAGCAGTACTTC. Translated, it gives CASSLNLARTYEQYF.

On this clone itself: A junction boundary mismatches the germline segment, possibly from a read error. The chain is built from TRBV11-2 and TRBJ2-6, with TRBD1 as a possible D gene (5 bases). Germline CDR1 and CDR2: SGHAT and FQNNGV. This CDR3 has 16 residues. The CDR3 DNA reads as TGTGCCAGCAGCTTATTACGCAGGGCTGGTGCCAACGTCCTGACTTTC. It codes for CASSLLRRAGANVLTF.

The sample holds many counts of this clone. The chain carries TRBV7-9 and TRBJ1-1, with D maybe TRBD1 (5 bases). The germline gives CDR1 SEHNR, CDR2 FQNEAQ (reference sequence). The CDR3 runs to 15 residues. Trimming removed 1 base from V and 3 bases from J, with 12 bases in between. Written as DNA, the CDR3 is TGTGCCAGCAGCTTAGATCCAGGGCGGGACACTGAAGCTTTCTTT. It encodes CASSLDPGRDTEAFF.

This clone has at least ten counts. J is TRBJ2-3 and V is TRBV9; D is uncertain. Trimming stripped 4 bases from V and 6 bases from J, with 12 bases between. The CDR3 loop spans 13 amino acids. The germline CDR1 and CDR2 sequences are SGDLS and YYNGEE. CDR3 DNA sequence: TGTGCCAGCAGCCCCCAGGTTTCCGATACGCAGTATTTT. It codes for CASSPQVSDTQYF.

This clone was found many times. The CDR3 here is CSAMAANTGELFF. The DNA for the CDR3 is TGCAGTGCTATGGCAGCGAACACCGGGGAGCTGTTTTTT. The chain is built from TRBV20-1 and TRBJ2-2, with no clear D. The CDR3 runs 13 residues. V was trimmed by 4 bases and J by 0 bases, leaving 6 bases between them. CDR1 is DFQATT, CDR2 SNEGSKA, per germline (reference sequence).

The chain uses TRBV4-3 and TRBJ1-2, with TRBD1 as a possible D gene (5 bases). This CDR3 contains 14 residues. Germline CDR1 LGHNA, CDR2 YSLEER. The V and J ends lost 0 bases and 4 bases respectively, with 9 bases between them. The CDR3 reads CASSQDWGGYGYTF. CDR3 coding DNA: TGCGCCAGCAGCCAAGATTGGGGCGGCTATGGCTACACCTTC.

In this sample, this clone is medium-sized. V gene TRBV12-3 or TRBV12-4 combines with J gene TRBJ2-3; TRBD1 agrees at 10 bases. V lost 7 bases to trimming and J lost 5 bases; unmatched junction nucleotides: 15. CDR3 size: 17 residues. CDR3 nucleotides: TGTGCCAGCAATGACCGGGACCTAGGACAGGGGGTAGATACGCAGTATTTT. Protein sequence: CASNDRDLGQGVDTQYF.

This clone was counted ten times or more. V is TRBV29-1 and J is TRBJ1-2; weak D call: TRBD1 (6 bases). CDR1 is SQVTM and CDR2 is ANQGSEA in the germline V gene. This CDR3 is 17 amino acids long. The germline V and J ends were trimmed by 4 bases and 5 bases, with 26 bases remaining between them. The CDR3 spells CSVALGRTVPWGYGYTF. The CDR3 nucleotides read TGCAGCGTTGCTCTTGGGAGGACAGTCCCTTGGGGGTATGGCTACACCTTC. Looking up the rest from reference TRBV29-1 and TRBJ1-2 gives the full variable domain: SAVISQKPSRDICQRGTSLTIQCQVDSQVTMMFWYRQQPGQSLTLIATANQGSEATYESGFVIDKFPISRPNLTFSTLTVSNMSPEDSSIYLCSVALGRTVPWGYGYTFGSGTRLTVV.

This clone was seen at least ten times. This sequence joins TRBV5-1 and TRBJ1-2; 7 bases agree with TRBD1. Per germline, CDR1 SGHRS and CDR2 YFSETQ. The CDR3 length is 13 residues. The V segment lost 4 bases and the J segment 6 bases; nucleotides outside the gene matches: 6. The CDR3 reads CASSPTGNNGYTF. CDR3 in DNA: TGCGCCAGCAGCCCGACAGGGAACAATGGCTACACCTTC.

This clone was counted ten times or more. At one boundary the junction diverges from the germline segment, which might be a read error. The V and J genes are TRBV10-3 and TRBJ2-6, with a possible D match to TRBD1 (6 bases). CDR3 length equals 16 residues. Germline CDR1 and CDR2: ENHRY and SYGVKD. The CDR3 DNA is TGTGCCATCAGTCCCCTTGGGGGCACTGGGGCCAGCGTCCTGACTTTC. Its translation is CAISPLGGTGASVLTF.

This clone came up many times. The rearrangement links TRBV19 to TRBJ1-1; D remains unclear. The germline gives CDR1 LNHDA, CDR2 SQIVND (reference sequence). This CDR3 has 12 amino acids. Trimming removed 2 bases at V and 6 bases at J, with 7 bases between. Written as DNA, the CDR3 is TGTGCCAGTAGTATAACTGGGTCTGAAGCTTTCTTT. Its protein product is CASSITGSEAFF.

This clone was recorded many times. The chain joins TRBV20-1 to TRBJ1-6; D unresolved. Germline V gives CDR1 DFQATT, CDR2 SNEGSKA (reference sequence). This CDR3 is 13 amino acids long. The V end was cut by 2 bases, the J end by 7 bases, with 9 bases between. The CDR3 DNA reads as TGCAGTGCTAGACCCATACAGAATTCACCCCTCCACTTT. Its translation: CSARPIQNSPLHF.

In its sample, this clone ranks as medium-sized. V gene TRBV6-2 or TRBV6-3 combines with J gene TRBJ1-1; D gene ambiguous. V was clipped by 2 bases and J by 0 bases, with 7 bases between them. Germline CDR1 and CDR2: MNHEY and SVGEGT. The CDR3 is 14 amino acids. CDR3 coding DNA: TGTGCCAGCAGTTACGGCAGGTTGAACACTGAAGCTTTCTTT. As protein: CASSYGRLNTEAFF.

This clone was observed many times. The chain recombines TRBV10-3 with TRBJ2-1, with D possibly matching TRBD2 (6 bases). The CDR3 spans 14 residues. From germline, CDR1 is ENHRY and CDR2 SYGVKD. V was shortened by 6 bases and J by 1 base, with 10 bases between the two germline ends. This CDR3 is CAIRRDHSYNEQFF. The CDR3 DNA follows: TGTGCCATCAGGCGGGACCATTCCTACAATGAGCAGTTCTTC.

This clone was seen repeatedly, ten times or more. The rearrangement joins TRBV5-8 to TRBJ2-1; D not resolved. V gave up 0 bases and J gave up 4 bases, with 5 bases separating them. This CDR3 spans 13 amino acids. Germline values: CDR1 SGHTS, CDR2 YDEGEE. The CDR3 nucleotides read TGTGCCAGCAGCTTGGGGCCTTACAATGAGCAGTTCTTC. Its protein is CASSLGPYNEQFF.

This clone was seen repeatedly, ten times or more. CDR3 DNA sequence: TGTGCCAGCAGCGGGATGGAACAGGTTCAGCAGTTCTTC. Translating gives CASSGMEQVQQFF. The rearrangement links TRBV9 to TRBJ2-1, with D possibly TRBD1 on 5 matching bases. Per the germline V gene, CDR1 is SGDLS and CDR2 is YYNGEE. V was trimmed by 3 bases and J by 11 bases, leaving 15 bases between them. This CDR3 has 13 residues. Drawing the rest from reference TRBV9 and TRBJ2-1, the complete variable domain is DSGVTQTPKHLITATGQRVTLRCSPRSGDLSVYWYQQSLDQGLQFLIQYYNGEERAKGNILERFSAQQFPDLHSELNLSSLELGDSALYFCASSGMEQVQQFFGPGTRLTVL.

In the case of this clone: The junction shows a germline mismatch at one end, possibly a read error. V usage is TRBV15 and J usage is TRBJ1-4; no definite D call. Germline CDR1 is LNHNV and CDR2 is YYDKDF (reference sequence). The CDR3 has 16 residues. DNA of the CDR3: TGTGCCGCCAGCAGACTAAGAAGTTCGGCTAATGGAAAACTGTTTTTT. Translation gives CAASRLRSSANGKLFF.

This clone was picked up many times. CDR3: CASSFRSTNEKLFF. The DNA for the CDR3 is TGTGCCAGCAGCTTTCGGTCAACTAATGAAAAACTGTTTTTT. The rearrangement links TRBV5-6 to TRBJ1-4, with unresolved D. The CDR3 extends over 14 amino acids. V was trimmed by 2 bases and J by 0 bases, leaving 5 bases between them. Germline V gene lookup returns CDR1 SGHDT and CDR2 YYEEEE.

This clone is classed as medium-sized. The chain has TRBV6-5 and TRBJ1-2; D unclear. The CDR3 contains 13 residues. From germline, CDR1 is MNHEY and CDR2 SVGAGI. V gave up 0 bases and J gave up 4 bases, with 6 bases separating them. This CDR3 is CASSYSGSYGYTF. In DNA, the CDR3 is TGTGCCAGCAGTTACTCAGGTAGCTATGGCTACACCTTC.

This clone was seen a handful of times. This chain links TRBV5-6 with TRBJ1-1; D is unclear. The CDR3 length is 13 residues. Germline lookup yields CDR1 SGHDT and CDR2 YYEEEE. Trimming cost V 2 bases and J 1 base, with 6 bases left between them. The CDR3 nucleotides read TGTGCCAGCAGCTTAAGACAGAACACTGAAGCTTTCTTT. As protein: CASSLRQNTEAFF.

This clone was recorded many times. The J gene is TRBJ1-6, the V gene TRBV6-2 or TRBV6-3; 7 nucleotides line up with TRBD1. This CDR3 is built from 20 residues. In germline, CDR1 is MNHEY, CDR2 SVGEGT. J was trimmed by 7 bases and V by 6 bases; bases with no gene match: 24. CDR3 coding DNA: TGTGCCAGCAGGGGACCTATAGGGACAGCCCCCGAACTTGGGAATTCACCCCTCCACTTT. It translates to CASRGPIGTAPELGNSPLHF.

This clone was seen many times. The V call is TRBV2, the J call TRBJ2-5; 9 bases map to TRBD2. The V segment lost 5 bases and the J segment 0 bases; nucleotides outside the gene matches: 4. Germline-derived CDR1 and CDR2 are SNHLY and FYNNEI. This CDR3 contains 15 residues. This chain's CDR3 is CASSLAGAYQETQYF. The CDR3, as DNA: TGTGCCAGCAGTTTAGCGGGGGCTTACCAAGAGACCCAGTACTTC. The entire variable domain, with the rest obtained from reference TRBV2 and TRBJ2-5, is as follows: EPEVTQTPSHQVTQMGQEVILRCVPISNHLYFYWYRQILGQKVEFLVSFYNNEISEKSEIFDDQFSVERPDGSNFTLKIRSTKLEDSAMYFCASSLAGAYQETQYFGPGTRLLVL.

This clone has ten or more counts. The V gene is TRBV20-1, the J gene TRBJ1-4; weak D call: TRBD1 (6 bases). The V end was cut by 4 bases, the J end by 8 bases, with 14 bases between. The CDR3 covers 13 residues. Germline V gene sequence: CDR1 DFQATT, CDR2 SNEGSKA (reference sequence). Here the CDR3 reads CSAKRTAREKLFF. CDR3 bases: TGCAGTGCTAAAAGGACAGCGCGAGAAAAACTGTTTTTT.

In this sample, this clone turned up many times. The chain has TRBV10-3 and TRBJ1-1, with D perhaps TRBD1 (5 bases). This CDR3 has 14 amino acids. V was clipped by 5 bases and J by 10 bases, with 20 bases between them. The germline CDR1 and CDR2 sequences are ENHRY and SYGVKD. The CDR3 spells CAISRVPDTSGAFF. The CDR3 coding sequence is TGTGCCATCAGTCGAGTCCCGGACACTTCGGGAGCTTTCTTT.

CDR3 nucleotides: TGTGCCAGCAGCTTACTCGGACAGGGATACTACGAGCAGTACTTC. Protein product: CASSLLGQGYYEQYF. The chain is built from TRBV7-3 and TRBJ2-7, with TRBD1 matching 8 bases. After removal of 2 bases from V and 3 bases from J, the junction contained 6 bases not matched to a gene. The CDR3 has 15 amino acids. CDR1 and CDR2 (germline): SGHTA, FQGTGA.

Judged by abundance, this clone is medium-sized. The V gene is TRBV12-3 or TRBV12-4, the J gene TRBJ2-3; TRBD2 agrees at 7 bases. The CDR3 totals 14 residues. The ends lost 7 bases at V and 5 bases at J; junction bases unmatched: 9. In DNA form, the CDR3 reads TGTGCCAGCAATTTGGGGCGGGAGCGAGATACGCAGTATTTT. Protein product: CASNLGRERDTQYF.

By sample fraction, this clone is medium-sized. The V gene is TRBV15, the J gene TRBJ1-2; D is undetermined. The germline CDR1 and CDR2 sequences are LNHNV and YYDKDF (reference sequence). The V and J ends lost 4 bases and 4 bases respectively, with 13 bases between them. The CDR3 extends over 14 amino acids. CDR3: CATSILGAPYGYTF. The CDR3 nucleotides are TGTGCCACCAGCATCCTAGGAGCTCCCTATGGCTACACCTTC.

This clone rates as medium-sized. The J gene is TRBJ2-7, the V gene TRBV10-3; possibly TRBD2 for D (6 bases). Germline CDR1 ENHRY, CDR2 SYGVKD. CDR3 length equals 13 residues. Trimming pared 10 bases from V and 0 bases from J, leaving 13 bases between. DNA for the CDR3: TGTGCCACCGCCGGGGGTCTCTCCTACGAGCAGTACTTC. This encodes CATAGGLSYEQYF.

This clone occurred many times. The chain joins TRBV19 to TRBJ2-1; either TRBD1 or TRBD2 may fit D (5 bases each). V was clipped by 8 bases and J by 4 bases, with 12 bases between them. This CDR3 spans 13 amino acids. CDR1 LNHDA and CDR2 SQIVND come from the germline V gene (reference sequence). The CDR3 spells CASSPGRYNEQFF. The CDR3 DNA reads as TGTGCCAGTTCCCCGGGACGGTACAATGAGCAGTTCTTC. Full variable domain (rest looked up from reference TRBV19 and TRBJ2-1): DGGITQSPKYLFRKEGQNVTLSCEQNLNHDAMYWYRQDPGQGLRLIYYSQIVNDFQKGDIAEGYSVSREKKESFPLTVTSAQKNPTAFYLCASSPGRYNEQFFGPGTRLTVL.

This clone was seen a handful of times. The chain couples TRBV19 to TRBJ1-2; D uncertain. The CDR3 covers 14 residues. The V end was cut by 6 bases, the J end by 5 bases, with 16 bases between. The germline V gene has CDR1 LNHDA and CDR2 SQIVND (reference sequence). CDR3 amino acids: CASRTRVAEYGYTF. CDR3 nucleotides: TGTGCCAGTAGGACAAGGGTCGCAGAATATGGCTACACCTTC.